A selection of T cell receptor beta chains follows, all from one sample in a study of identical twins. TCRdb re-analysed the 5' RACE reads in MiXCR, keeping a single row per CDR3 protein. The table records 650,000 to 800,000 distinct CDR3 sequences, around 8.6% of them present only once. These data are also associated with another study on yellow fever vaccine responses in identical twins.

Sample: PBMCs. These receptors all come from a woman between 18 and 29 years old in good health. CDR3s include the opening cysteine and the closing phenylalanine or tryptophan. A D gene is named only where the DNA matches it firmly. A clone size is listed for some rows: how often the clone was seen (once, few, many), or a class if it is expanded.

CDR3nt: TGTGCCAGCAGCCAAGATCTTCAGGCCAGGAACACTGAAGCTTTCTTT
CDR3aa: CASSQDLQARNTEAFF
j_gene: TRBJ1-1
abundance: NA
d_gene: NA
v_gene: TRBV3-1

CDR3nt: TGTGCCAGCAGCTTTGGGGGAGCGAACACTGAAGCTTTCTTT
CDR3aa: CASSFGGANTEAFF
j_gene: TRBJ1-1
abundance: many
d_gene: NA
v_gene: TRBV12-3/TRBV12-4

CDR3nt: TGCAGTGCTCTACTAGCGGGATCCTACGAGCAGTACTTC
CDR3aa: CSALLAGSYEQYF
j_gene: TRBJ2-7
abundance: few
d_gene: TRBD2
v_gene: TRBV20-1

CDR3nt: TGTGCCAGCAGATCCCTTGGGACAGGGGGCTTTAACGAGCAGTACTTC
CDR3aa: CASRSLGTGGFNEQYF
j_gene: TRBJ2-7
abundance: few
d_gene: TRBD1
v_gene: TRBV28

CDR3nt: TGTGCTAGCAGCCAAACAGGGCCCCAAGAGACCCAGTACTTC
CDR3aa: CASSQTGPQETQYF
j_gene: TRBJ2-5
abundance: few
d_gene: NA
v_gene: TRBV7-7

CDR3nt: TGTGCCACCAGCAGAGCGGGACAGGACTATGGCTACACCTTC
CDR3aa: CATSRAGQDYGYTF
j_gene: TRBJ1-2
abundance: NA
d_gene: TRBD1
v_gene: TRBV15

CDR3nt: TGTGCCAGCAGTAAAACCGAACAGAGTTCACCCCTCCACTTT
CDR3aa: CASSKTEQSSPLHF
j_gene: TRBJ1-6
abundance: NA
d_gene: NA
v_gene: TRBV7-9

CDR3nt: TGCGCCAGCAGCCAAGAAAGGGGTGGGGGATACAATGAGCAGTTCTTC
CDR3aa: CASSQERGGGYNEQFF
j_gene: TRBJ2-1
abundance: few
d_gene: NA
v_gene: TRBV4-3

CDR3nt: TGTGCCAGCTCACCACCGTCACAGGGCTACGAGCAGTACTTC
CDR3aa: CASSPPSQGYEQYF
j_gene: TRBJ2-7
abundance: NA
d_gene: NA
v_gene: TRBV18

CDR3nt: TGTGCCAGCAGTTACTTTTCTATCCCCACCGGGGAGCTGTTTTTT
CDR3aa: CASSYFSIPTGELFF
j_gene: TRBJ2-2
abundance: few
d_gene: NA
v_gene: TRBV6-5

CDR3nt: TGTGCCAGCAGCTCCAGGGGGGAGCAGCCCCAGCATTTT
CDR3aa: CASSSRGEQPQHF
j_gene: TRBJ1-5
abundance: NA
d_gene: TRBD1
v_gene: TRBV7-9

CDR3nt: TGTGCCAGCAGGATCCCGGGACAGGGGCATCAGCCCCAGCATTTT
CDR3aa: CASRIPGQGHQPQHF
j_gene: TRBJ1-5
abundance: many
d_gene: TRBD1
v_gene: TRBV6-1

CDR3nt: TGTGCCAGCAGTCGGGACAGCCCCGGGGAGCTGTTTTTT
CDR3aa: CASSRDSPGELFF
j_gene: TRBJ2-2
abundance: NA
d_gene: TRBD1
v_gene: TRBV7-2

CDR3nt: TGTGCCAGCAGCGATGGCGGGGGGGCTATAAATGAGCAGTTCTTC
CDR3aa: CASSDGGGAINEQFF
j_gene: TRBJ2-1
abundance: NA
d_gene: TRBD2
v_gene: TRBV9

CDR3nt: TGTGCCATCAGTGAGGCCAAGAACACCGGGGAGCTGTTTTTT
CDR3aa: CAISEAKNTGELFF
j_gene: TRBJ2-2
abundance: many
d_gene: NA
v_gene: TRBV10-3

CDR3nt: TGCAGTGTCCTTAGACTAGCGGAGTCCTACGAGCAGTACTTC
CDR3aa: CSVLRLAESYEQYF
j_gene: TRBJ2-7
abundance: NA
d_gene: TRBD2
v_gene: TRBV20-1

CDR3nt: TGCAGCGTCATCGGGGGGGGTCTCGATGGCTACACCTTC
CDR3aa: CSVIGGGLDGYTF
j_gene: TRBJ1-2
abundance: NA
d_gene: NA
v_gene: TRBV29-1

CDR3nt: TGTGCCACCAGTGGAAGCAACTCCTACGAGCAGTACTTC
CDR3aa: CATSGSNSYEQYF
j_gene: TRBJ2-7
abundance: few
d_gene: NA
v_gene: TRBV24-1

CDR3nt: TGTGCCAGCAGGGACACTGGGACCATATATTTT
CDR3aa: CASRDTGTIYF
j_gene: TRBJ1-3
abundance: many
d_gene: NA
v_gene: TRBV28

CDR3nt: TGTGCCAGCAGCTTGGTAGTAGCTCTCGCAGATACGCAGTATTTT
CDR3aa: CASSLVVALADTQYF
j_gene: TRBJ2-3
abundance: NA
d_gene: NA
v_gene: TRBV7-9

CDR3nt: TGTGCCAGTAGTTCTCGGACAGGGAGGAATTCACCCCTCCACTTT
CDR3aa: CASSSRTGRNSPLHF
j_gene: TRBJ1-6
abundance: few
d_gene: TRBD1
v_gene: TRBV19

CDR3nt: TGCAGCGTTGGGGCACTCCAAGAGACCCAGTACTTC
CDR3aa: CSVGALQETQYF
j_gene: TRBJ2-5
abundance: few
d_gene: NA
v_gene: TRBV29-1

CDR3nt: TGTGCCAGCAGCGGACAGGGACAGGGCACCGGGGAGCTGTTTTTT
CDR3aa: CASSGQGQGTGELFF
j_gene: TRBJ2-2
abundance: NA
d_gene: TRBD1
v_gene: TRBV7-9

CDR3nt: TGTGCCATCAGTGAGTCGGATAGCTACGAGCAGTACTTC
CDR3aa: CAISESDSYEQYF
j_gene: TRBJ2-7
abundance: many
d_gene: NA
v_gene: TRBV10-3

CDR3nt: TGTGCCAGCAGTCTACAGGGGTCGACCTATGGCTACACCTTC
CDR3aa: CASSLQGSTYGYTF
j_gene: TRBJ1-2
abundance: many
d_gene: TRBD1
v_gene: TRBV6-5

CDR3nt: TGTGCCATCAGTGAGCGAGGAGGGTCTGGGGCCAACGTCCTGACTTTC
CDR3aa: CAISERGGSGANVLTF
j_gene: TRBJ2-6
abundance: few
d_gene: NA
v_gene: TRBV10-3

CDR3nt: TGTGCCAGCAGCCAAAACAGGGCCGCTAACTATGGCTACACCTTC
CDR3aa: CASSQNRAANYGYTF
j_gene: TRBJ1-2
abundance: few
d_gene: NA
v_gene: TRBV3-1

CDR3nt: TGTGCCAGCAGCTTAGCGTCGGGGTATGGCTACACCTTC
CDR3aa: CASSLASGYGYTF
j_gene: TRBJ1-2
abundance: NA
d_gene: NA
v_gene: TRBV7-9

CDR3nt: TGTGCCAGCAGTCACGGGACTTCCTCCCACTACGAGCAGTACTTC
CDR3aa: CASSHGTSSHYEQYF
j_gene: TRBJ2-7
abundance: NA
d_gene: NA
v_gene: TRBV6-2/TRBV6-3

CDR3nt: TGTGCCAGCGCCACCGCGGCAGGTGCCTACGAGCAGTACTTC
CDR3aa: CASATAAGAYEQYF
j_gene: TRBJ2-7
abundance: NA
d_gene: NA
v_gene: TRBV6-2/TRBV6-3

CDR3nt: TGTGCCAGTGAATGGGGGTCTGAGCAGTTCTTC
CDR3aa: CASEWGSEQFF
j_gene: TRBJ2-1
abundance: NA
d_gene: NA
v_gene: TRBV27

CDR3nt: TGTGCCAGCCAAACACAGGAGTCCTACGAGCAGTACTTC
CDR3aa: CASQTQESYEQYF
j_gene: TRBJ2-7
abundance: few
d_gene: NA
v_gene: TRBV25-1

CDR3nt: TGTGCCAGCAGTGGTTGGCAAAACACCGGGGAGCTGTTTTTT
CDR3aa: CASSGWQNTGELFF
j_gene: TRBJ2-2
abundance: NA
d_gene: NA
v_gene: TRBV2

CDR3nt: TGCGCCAGCAGCAGGGACAGGACCTCTGGGGCCAACGTCCTGACTTTC
CDR3aa: CASSRDRTSGANVLTF
j_gene: TRBJ2-6
abundance: few
d_gene: TRBD1
v_gene: TRBV5-1

CDR3nt: TGTGCCAGCAGCCGACAGGGGAACAATGAGCAGTTCTTC
CDR3aa: CASSRQGNNEQFF
j_gene: TRBJ2-1
abundance: many
d_gene: TRBD1
v_gene: TRBV3-1

CDR3nt: TGTGCCAGCACCGAGTCCGGGACTAGCGGCGAGCAGTACTTC
CDR3aa: CASTESGTSGEQYF
j_gene: TRBJ2-7
abundance: NA
d_gene: TRBD2
v_gene: TRBV7-9

CDR3nt: TGCAGCGTTGGCTCTGGACTAGCGGGCAGCACAGATACGCAGTATTTT
CDR3aa: CSVGSGLAGSTDTQYF
j_gene: TRBJ2-3
abundance: NA
d_gene: TRBD2
v_gene: TRBV29-1

CDR3nt: TGCAGTGCTAGAGTGGTTACTAGCGGGAGTGGTTACGAGCAGTACTTC
CDR3aa: CSARVVTSGSGYEQYF
j_gene: TRBJ2-7
abundance: few
d_gene: TRBD2
v_gene: TRBV20-1

CDR3nt: TGTGCCAGCAGTCAACAGACAGAACCCTATAATTCACCCCTCCACTTT
CDR3aa: CASSQQTEPYNSPLHF
j_gene: TRBJ1-6
abundance: few
d_gene: NA
v_gene: TRBV6-1

CDR3nt: TGTGCCAGCAGCTTAGAACCCTTCAGGGCCCCCTACGAGCAGTACTTC
CDR3aa: CASSLEPFRAPYEQYF
j_gene: TRBJ2-7
abundance: few
d_gene: NA
v_gene: TRBV7-8

CDR3nt: TGTGCCACCAGCAGAGGTAGAGGACGGGGCTACGAGCAGTACTTC
CDR3aa: CATSRGRGRGYEQYF
j_gene: TRBJ2-7
abundance: NA
d_gene: NA
v_gene: TRBV15

CDR3nt: TGCAGTGCTAGCTCCTGGCAGTTTTCGAACACTGAAGCTTTCTTT
CDR3aa: CSASSWQFSNTEAFF
j_gene: TRBJ1-1
abundance: NA
d_gene: NA
v_gene: TRBV20-1

CDR3nt: TGTGCCAGCAGCCAAGTGGGGGATACAGCTTTCTTT
CDR3aa: CASSQVGDTAFF
j_gene: TRBJ1-1
abundance: NA
d_gene: NA
v_gene: TRBV4-2

CDR3nt: TGTGCCAGCAGCCTGGGGACTAGCAGTGAGCAGTACTTC
CDR3aa: CASSLGTSSEQYF
j_gene: TRBJ2-7
abundance: NA
d_gene: TRBD2
v_gene: TRBV11-1

CDR3nt: TGTGCCAGCAGCGGGAGTAAGCGGGAGCCGGGAGAGACCCAGTACTTC
CDR3aa: CASSGSKREPGETQYF
j_gene: TRBJ2-5
abundance: many
d_gene: NA
v_gene: TRBV21-1

CDR3nt: TGCAGCGCCCCGTGGAGGGGGGGCACAGATACGCAGTATTTT
CDR3aa: CSAPWRGGTDTQYF
j_gene: TRBJ2-3
abundance: many
d_gene: NA
v_gene: TRBV29-1

CDR3nt: TGCGCCAGCAGCTACGGGACAGGGCCCCAAGAGACCCAGTACTTC
CDR3aa: CASSYGTGPQETQYF
j_gene: TRBJ2-5
abundance: few
d_gene: TRBD1
v_gene: TRBV5-1

CDR3nt: TGTGCCAGCAGTGAAGGGGAAAACACTGAAGCTTTCTTT
CDR3aa: CASSEGENTEAFF
j_gene: TRBJ1-1
abundance: NA
d_gene: NA
v_gene: TRBV2

CDR3nt: TGTGCCAGCAGCCAAGTCGGGGGATTTTCCATCACCGGGGAGCTGTTTTTT
CDR3aa: CASSQVGGFSITGELFF
j_gene: TRBJ2-2
abundance: many
d_gene: NA
v_gene: TRBV3-1

CDR3nt: TGTGCCAGCAGTTTAAGTCTTATGGCAAAGAAGTACTTC
CDR3aa: CASSLSLMAKKYF
j_gene: TRBJ2-4
abundance: many
d_gene: NA
v_gene: TRBV12-3/TRBV12-4

CDR3nt: TGTGCCAGCAGGCTCCCGGGACAGGATAAAAACATTCAGTACTTC
CDR3aa: CASRLPGQDKNIQYF
j_gene: TRBJ2-4
abundance: NA
d_gene: TRBD1
v_gene: TRBV2

CDR3nt: TGTGCCAGCAGTGTGTCAGCCCCCGGGGAGCTGTTTTTT
CDR3aa: CASSVSAPGELFF
j_gene: TRBJ2-2
abundance: NA
d_gene: NA
v_gene: TRBV6-4

CDR3nt: TGTGCTAGTGGGCGATCTCCAGGGGGACTAGTGAAAGGTACCTCAAGTGATGAGCAGTTCTTC
CDR3aa: CASGRSPGGLVKGTSSDEQFF
j_gene: TRBJ2-1
abundance: many
d_gene: NA
v_gene: TRBV12-5

CDR3nt: TGTGCCAGCTCACCTCGAGGACAGGAACTAGAGACCCAGTACTTC
CDR3aa: CASSPRGQELETQYF
j_gene: TRBJ2-5
abundance: NA
d_gene: TRBD1
v_gene: TRBV18

CDR3nt: TGTGCCAGCAGTTCTGACAGGGGACTTAGAGATACGCAGTATTTT
CDR3aa: CASSSDRGLRDTQYF
j_gene: TRBJ2-3
abundance: few
d_gene: TRBD1
v_gene: TRBV27